This TCR beta chain comes out of a study of CD8 T cells in Susac syndrome. In germline, CDR1 is LGHDT, CDR2 YNNKEL (reference sequence). The CDR3 is 18 amino acids. Random hexamers were used to reverse transcribe an amount of about 0.5 to 1 ug RNA. From the immunoSEQ multiplex PCR reads, TCRdb called clonotypes with MiXCR, one entry per CDR3 protein. The repertoire consists of more than 150,000 distinct CDR3 sequences, with about 95% occurring once and the leading ten covering 0.16%. A remark on this clonotype: The germline gene is not matched at one end of the junction; a read error may be the cause.

Patients with Susac syndrome met diagnostic criteria defined recently for definite or probable disease. V usage is TRBV3-1 and J usage is TRBJ2-1; possibly TRBD1 or TRBD2 for D (6 bases each). The specimen was CD4+ T cells from PBMCs. The source is a human donor with Susac syndrome. Here the CDR3 DNA reads TGTGACAGCAGCCGCCACCCGGTTGGGGGCGGGGCATACAATGAGCAGTTCTTC. Protein sequence: CDSSRHPVGGGAYNEQFF.